A single T cell receptor beta chain is shown here with its context. The antigen is not known. The sample belongs to a study of cytomegalovirus exposure and HLA in healthy donors. Libraries were prepared by immunoSEQ multiplex PCR; TCRdb keeps only in-frame clonotypes and omits some of them. The sample records over 110,000 clones, 70% to 90% being singletons. Findings and limits, study-wide: Most observed TCR sequences were rare, whereas some public TCRs were detected in many donors. In vitro data verified a few CMV-associated chains as specific for CMV antigens. The finding came from a later analysis; first-cohort TCR clusters tended to co-occur in the 120 or so validation repertoires.

The sample was PBMCs. This clonotype was sampled from a man aged 18-30 years in good health and CMV-seropositive.

The CDR3 protein is CASSLVGLYNEQFF. The CDR3 region has the DNA TGCGCCAGCAGCTTGGTGGGACTATACAATGAGCAGTTCTTC. The chain joins TRBV5-1 to TRBJ2-1; 7 nucleotides line up with TRBD2. The ends lost 0 bases at V and 4 bases at J; junction bases unmatched: 1. Germline V gives CDR1 SGHRS, CDR2 YFSETQ. This CDR3 region has 14 residues.